Listed below are T cell receptor beta chains from one sample, sequenced in a study of blood T cell repertoires in COVID-19. Profiling relied on immunoSEQ multiplex PCR, and the TCRdb table lists in-frame clones only, not all of them. This sample yields fewer than 400,000 clones, of which approximately 82% are seen a single time; 2.5% to 3% belongs to the top ten. The sequenced sample consisted of peripheral blood. These receptors all come from a man aged 30 to 39 with active or convalescent COVID-19. Each CDR3 is given with its conserved first and last residue. Each record gives: D gene, J gene, V gene, clone size, CDR3 DNA, CDR3 protein. The D gene is left open where the match is weak. Clone size is stated in some rows and not others, as once, few, many or a class when expanded.

D gene: TRBD2
J gene: TRBJ2-7
V gene: TRBV11-3
clone size: NA
CDR3 DNA: TGTGCCAGCAGCTTCCTCCCTCGCGGGGGTCCCTACGAGCAGTACTTC
CDR3 protein: CASSFLPRGGPYEQYF

D gene: TRBD2
J gene: TRBJ2-3
V gene: TRBV9
clone size: few
CDR3 DNA: TGTGCCAGCAGCCCCGTCTGGCGGGGAGGGGATACGCAGTATTTT
CDR3 protein: CASSPVWRGGDTQYF

D gene: TRBD2
J gene: TRBJ2-1
V gene: TRBV11-3
clone size: NA
CDR3 DNA: TGTGCCAGCAGCGGGACTAGCGGGGGAGTTGGCAATGAGCAGTTCTTC
CDR3 protein: CASSGTSGGVGNEQFF

D gene: NA
J gene: TRBJ1-2
V gene: TRBV15
clone size: NA
CDR3 DNA: TGTGCCACCAGCAGAGATAAGGACAGCGGAATCTATGGCTACACCTTC
CDR3 protein: CATSRDKDSGIYGYTF

D gene: NA
J gene: TRBJ2-1
V gene: TRBV7-6
clone size: NA
CDR3 DNA: TGTGCCAGCAGCTTAAGGAGTAGCGGATACAATGAGCAGTTCTTC
CDR3 protein: CASSLRSSGYNEQFF

D gene: TRBD2
J gene: TRBJ2-3
V gene: TRBV27
clone size: NA
CDR3 DNA: TGTGCCAGCAGACCCTCGGGGCGGGAGCAAGATACGCAGTATTTT
CDR3 protein: CASRPSGREQDTQYF

D gene: NA
J gene: TRBJ2-3
V gene: TRBV7-8
clone size: NA
CDR3 DNA: TGTGCCAGCAGCTTAGAGGGGAGGGATACGCAGTATTTT
CDR3 protein: CASSLEGRDTQYF

D gene: TRBD2
J gene: TRBJ2-7
V gene: TRBV28
clone size: NA
CDR3 DNA: TGTGCCTCCGGGGGGGGGACGCAGGCCTACGAGCAGTACTTC
CDR3 protein: CASGGGTQAYEQYF

D gene: TRBD2
J gene: TRBJ2-3
V gene: TRBV9
clone size: NA
CDR3 DNA: TGTGCCAGCAGCGCCACCGGGACTAGCGGAAGGAGCACAGATACGCAGTATTTT
CDR3 protein: CASSATGTSGRSTDTQYF

D gene: TRBD2
J gene: TRBJ2-1
V gene: TRBV4-2
clone size: NA
CDR3 DNA: TGTGCCAGCAGCCGCCAGACTAGCGGTGATGAGCAGTTCTTC
CDR3 protein: CASSRQTSGDEQFF

D gene: TRBD2
J gene: TRBJ2-7
V gene: TRBV4-3
clone size: NA
CDR3 DNA: TGCGCCAGCAGCCAAGATAGCGGGGGGGGCTACGAGCAGTACTTC
CDR3 protein: CASSQDSGGGYEQYF

D gene: TRBD1
J gene: TRBJ2-7
V gene: TRBV6-2/TRBV6-3
clone size: NA
CDR3 DNA: TGTGCCAGCAGTTACCCACAGGGGTACGAGCAGTACTTC
CDR3 protein: CASSYPQGYEQYF

D gene: TRBD2
J gene: TRBJ2-1
V gene: TRBV19
clone size: NA
CDR3 DNA: TGTGCCAGTAGTACCTTTTACAGCGGGAGCGGTTCCTCCTACAATGAGCAGTTCTTC
CDR3 protein: CASSTFYSGSGSSYNEQFF

D gene: NA
J gene: TRBJ2-2
V gene: TRBV11-2
clone size: NA
CDR3 DNA: TGTGCCAGCAGCTTAGACCGTACAGGGTTTACCGGGGAGCTGTTTTTT
CDR3 protein: CASSLDRTGFTGELFF

D gene: NA
J gene: TRBJ2-6
V gene: TRBV19
clone size: NA
CDR3 DNA: TGTGCCAGTACCCAGCAGAGGGGGGCCAACGTCCTGACTTTC
CDR3 protein: CASTQQRGANVLTF

D gene: NA
J gene: TRBJ1-1
V gene: TRBV7-8
clone size: NA
CDR3 DNA: TGTGCCAGCAGCCCCCGTCAGGACACTGAAGCTTTCTTT
CDR3 protein: CASSPRQDTEAFF

D gene: NA
J gene: TRBJ1-6
V gene: TRBV9
clone size: NA
CDR3 DNA: TGTGCCAGCAGCGTAGGCAGGACACCCCTCCACTTT
CDR3 protein: CASSVGRTPLHF

D gene: NA
J gene: TRBJ1-1
V gene: TRBV7-9
clone size: once
CDR3 DNA: TGTGCCAGCAGCTTAAATTCAGGGAACACTGAAGCTTTCTTT
CDR3 protein: CASSLNSGNTEAFF

D gene: NA
J gene: TRBJ2-1
V gene: TRBV4-2
clone size: once
CDR3 DNA: TGTGCCAGCAGCCAAGAAGATAGGGGTTACAATGAGCAGTTCTTC
CDR3 protein: CASSQEDRGYNEQFF

D gene: NA
J gene: TRBJ2-4
V gene: TRBV11-1
clone size: NA
CDR3 DNA: TGTGCCAGCAGCCCCGATCTGGGAGACATTCAGTACTTC
CDR3 protein: CASSPDLGDIQYF

D gene: TRBD2
J gene: TRBJ2-7
V gene: TRBV4-2
clone size: NA
CDR3 DNA: TGTGCCAGCAGCCAATTTCAGCGGGGACTCTACGAGCAGTACTTC
CDR3 protein: CASSQFQRGLYEQYF

D gene: TRBD2
J gene: TRBJ2-7
V gene: TRBV30
clone size: NA
CDR3 DNA: TGTGCAACTAGCGGGAGTGACTACGAGCAGTACTTC
CDR3 protein: CATSGSDYEQYF

D gene: NA
J gene: TRBJ1-3
V gene: TRBV27
clone size: NA
CDR3 DNA: TGTGCCAGCAGTTTCAGTTCTGGAAACACCATATATTTT
CDR3 protein: CASSFSSGNTIYF

D gene: NA
J gene: TRBJ2-2
V gene: TRBV5-1
clone size: once
CDR3 DNA: TGCGCCAGCAGCTTTAGCACTAGTTATGGACCCGGGGAGCTGTTTTTT
CDR3 protein: CASSFSTSYGPGELFF

D gene: TRBD2
J gene: TRBJ2-1
V gene: TRBV10-3
clone size: NA
CDR3 DNA: TGTGCCATCAGCGCGACTAGCGGGACGGGTGAGCAGTTCTTC
CDR3 protein: CAISATSGTGEQFF

D gene: NA
J gene: TRBJ1-2
V gene: TRBV3-1/TRBV3-2
clone size: few
CDR3 DNA: TGTGCCAGCAGCCCCCTAGTGGGGGCCGGCTACACCTTC
CDR3 protein: CASSPLVGAGYTF

D gene: TRBD1
J gene: TRBJ1-2
V gene: TRBV24-1
clone size: NA
CDR3 DNA: TGTGCCACCAGGACAGGGGAGGATGGCTACACCTTC
CDR3 protein: CATRTGEDGYTF

D gene: NA
J gene: TRBJ1-4
V gene: TRBV7-8
clone size: NA
CDR3 DNA: TGTGCCAGCAGCTTAGGGGGATTGACAAGGTTCCAGGGGCCAACTAATGAAAAACTGTTTTTT
CDR3 protein: CASSLGGLTRFQGPTNEKLFF

D gene: NA
J gene: TRBJ2-7
V gene: TRBV4-1
clone size: NA
CDR3 DNA: TGCGCCAGCAGCCGTGAAGGGGGATACTCCTACGAGCAGTACTTC
CDR3 protein: CASSREGGYSYEQYF

D gene: TRBD1
J gene: TRBJ2-4
V gene: TRBV18
clone size: NA
CDR3 DNA: TGTGCCAGCTATGAGGGGGCCGCCAAAAACATTCAGTACTTC
CDR3 protein: CASYEGAAKNIQYF

D gene: NA
J gene: TRBJ2-7
V gene: TRBV7-9
clone size: NA
CDR3 DNA: TGTGCCAGCAGCTTAGCTGGCGGGACCCCCGAGCAGTACTTC
CDR3 protein: CASSLAGGTPEQYF